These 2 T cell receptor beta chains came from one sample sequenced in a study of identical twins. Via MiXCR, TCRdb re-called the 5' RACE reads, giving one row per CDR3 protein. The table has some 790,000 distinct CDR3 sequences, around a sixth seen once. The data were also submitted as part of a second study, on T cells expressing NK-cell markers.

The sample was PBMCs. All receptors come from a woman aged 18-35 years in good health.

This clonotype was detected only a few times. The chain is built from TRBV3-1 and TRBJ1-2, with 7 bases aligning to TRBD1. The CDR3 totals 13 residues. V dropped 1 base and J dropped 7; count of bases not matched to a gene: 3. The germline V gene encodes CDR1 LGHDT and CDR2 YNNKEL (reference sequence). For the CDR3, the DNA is TGTGCCAGCAGCCAAGGGACAGGCCGTGGCTACACCTTC. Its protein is CASSQGTGRGYTF. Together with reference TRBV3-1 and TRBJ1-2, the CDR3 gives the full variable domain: DTAVSQTPKYLVTQMGNDKSIKCEQNLGHDTMYWYKQDSKKFLKIMFSYNNKELIINETVPNRFSPKSPDKAHLNLHINSLELGDSAVYFCASSQGTGRGYTFGSGTRLTVV.

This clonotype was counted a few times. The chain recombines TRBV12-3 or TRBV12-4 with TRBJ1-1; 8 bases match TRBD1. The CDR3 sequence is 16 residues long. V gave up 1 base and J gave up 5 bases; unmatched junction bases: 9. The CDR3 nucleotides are TGTGCCAGCAGTTTAGGGACAGGGAGGTTCAGTACTGAAGCTTTCTTT. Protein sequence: CASSLGTGRFSTEAFF.